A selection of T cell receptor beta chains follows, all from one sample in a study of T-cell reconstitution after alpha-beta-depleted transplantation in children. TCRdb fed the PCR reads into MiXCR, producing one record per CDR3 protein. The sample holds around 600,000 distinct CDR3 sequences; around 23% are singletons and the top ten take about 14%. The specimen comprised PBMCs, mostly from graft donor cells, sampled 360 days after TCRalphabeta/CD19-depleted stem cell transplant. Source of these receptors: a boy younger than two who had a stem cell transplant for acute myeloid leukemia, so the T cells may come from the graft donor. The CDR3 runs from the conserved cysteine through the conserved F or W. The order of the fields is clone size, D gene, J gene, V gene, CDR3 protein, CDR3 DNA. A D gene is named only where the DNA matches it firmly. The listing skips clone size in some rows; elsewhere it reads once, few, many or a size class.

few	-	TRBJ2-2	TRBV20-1	CSANLASNTGELFF	TGCAGTGCTAATCTAGCGAGTAACACCGGGGAGCTGTTTTTT
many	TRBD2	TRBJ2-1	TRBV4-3	CASSQGSGGPNEQFF	TGCGCCAGCAGCCAGGGTAGCGGGGGCCCTAATGAGCAGTTCTTC
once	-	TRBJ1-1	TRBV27	CASSLYSGMNTEAFF	TGTGCCAGCAGTTTATATAGTGGTATGAACACTGAAGCTTTCTTT
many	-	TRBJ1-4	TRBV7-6	CASSLAGSYGEKLFF	TGTGCCAGCAGCTTAGCAGGCAGTTACGGAGAAAAACTGTTTTTT
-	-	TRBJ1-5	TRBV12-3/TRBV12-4	CASSPQGSLGNQPQHF	TGTGCCAGCAGTCCACAAGGGAGTTTGGGCAATCAGCCCCAGCATTTT
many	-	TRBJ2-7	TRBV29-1	CSVDSPAGEQYF	TGCAGCGTTGACTCTCCGGCGGGCGAGCAGTACTTC
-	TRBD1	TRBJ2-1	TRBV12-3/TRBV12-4	CASTIWTGSTYNEQIF	TGTGCCAGCACCATCTGGACAGGGAGCACCTACAATGAGCAGATCTTC
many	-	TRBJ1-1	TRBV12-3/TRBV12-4	CASSLQGNTEAFF	TGTGCCAGCAGCTTACAGGGGAACACTGAAGCTTTCTTT
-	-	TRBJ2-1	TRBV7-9	CASSFAGGPYHNEQFF	TGTGCCAGCAGCTTCGCCGGGGGGCCCTACCACAATGAGCAGTTCTTC
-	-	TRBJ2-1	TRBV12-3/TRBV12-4	CASSLFRGLSYNEQFF	TGTGCCAGCAGTTTATTCCGGGGACTCTCCTACAATGAGCAGTTCTTC
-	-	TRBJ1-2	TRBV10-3	CAISEGGLDYGYTF	TGTGCCATCAGTGAGGGGGGCTTAGACTATGGCTACACCTTC
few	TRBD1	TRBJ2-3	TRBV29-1	CSAPTGGEDTQYF	TGCAGCGCCCCGACAGGGGGAGAAGATACGCAGTATTTT
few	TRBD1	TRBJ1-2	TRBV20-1	CSATVPGTGALVNYGYTF	TGCAGTGCTACCGTGCCCGGGACAGGGGCTCTTGTTAACTATGGCTACACCTTC
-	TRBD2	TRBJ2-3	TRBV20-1	CSARPALAGYTDTQYF	TGCAGTGCTAGACCCGCCCTAGCGGGGTACACAGATACGCAGTATTTT
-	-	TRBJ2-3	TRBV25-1	CASSADSKEDTQYF	TGTGCCAGCAGTGCGGACAGTAAAGAGGATACGCAGTATTTT
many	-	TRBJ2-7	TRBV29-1	CSVAFRNAYEQYF	TGCAGCGTTGCTTTCAGGAATGCCTACGAGCAGTACTTC
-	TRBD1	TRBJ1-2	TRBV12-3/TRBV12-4	CASSLVGRGLDGYTF	TGTGCCAGCAGTTTAGTGGGCAGGGGGCTGGACGGCTACACCTTC
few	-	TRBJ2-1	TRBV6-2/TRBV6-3	CASSPTRREQFF	TGTGCCAGCAGTCCGACCCGGAGGGAGCAGTTCTTC
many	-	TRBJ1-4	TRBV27	CASSFRQPATNEKLFF	TGTGCCAGCAGTTTTCGACAGCCTGCAACTAATGAAAAACTGTTTTTT
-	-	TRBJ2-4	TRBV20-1	CSAELRPGPSKNIQYF	TGCAGTGCGGAGCTACGACCGGGACCGAGCAAAAACATTCAGTACTTC
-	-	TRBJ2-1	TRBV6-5	CASSLSGVEQFF	TGTGCCAGCAGTCTTTCAGGGGTTGAGCAGTTCTTC
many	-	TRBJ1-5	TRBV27	CASSFVDQPQHF	TGTGCCAGCAGTTTCGTCGATCAGCCCCAGCATTTT
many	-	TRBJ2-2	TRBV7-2	CASSLVGGNTGELFF	TGTGCCAGCAGCTTAGTAGGCGGGAACACCGGGGAGCTGTTTTTT
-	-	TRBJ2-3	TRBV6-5	CASSYTTRPDTQYF	TGTGCCAGCAGCTATACGACTAGACCAGATACGCAGTATTTT
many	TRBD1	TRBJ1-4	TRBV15	CATSREGQGWEKLFF	TGTGCCACCAGCAGAGAAGGACAGGGTTGGGAAAAACTGTTTTTT
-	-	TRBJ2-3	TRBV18	CASSPPRQGWADTQYF	TGTGCCAGCTCACCACCACGGCAGGGTTGGGCAGATACGCAGTATTTT
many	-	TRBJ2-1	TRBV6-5	CASSYHPIDNEQFF	TGTGCCAGCAGTTACCATCCTATCGACAATGAGCAGTTCTTC
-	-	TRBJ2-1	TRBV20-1	CCARISLGQYNEQFF	TGCTGTGCTAGAATATCTCTCGGACAGTACAATGAGCAGTTCTTC
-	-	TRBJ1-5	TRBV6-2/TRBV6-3	CASRYQRFNQPQHF	TGTGCCAGCAGATACCAACGCTTCAATCAGCCCCAGCATTTT
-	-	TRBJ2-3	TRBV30	CAWSVGSGTDTQYF	TGTGCCTGGAGTGTTGGGAGCGGCACAGATACGCAGTATTTT
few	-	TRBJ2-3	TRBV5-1	CASSFSGAPSTDTQYF	TGCGCCAGCAGCTTTTCGGGGGCTCCGAGCACAGATACGCAGTATTTT
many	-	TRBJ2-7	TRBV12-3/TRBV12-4	CASSFFRGSYEQYF	TGTGCCAGCAGTTTTTTCCGAGGCTCCTACGAGCAGTACTTC
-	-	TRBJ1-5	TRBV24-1	CAVAGAPNQPQHF	TGTGCCGTAGCAGGGGCCCCGAATCAGCCCCAGCATTTT
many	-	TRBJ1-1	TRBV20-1	CSDQGPERGTEAFF	TGCAGTGACCAGGGTCCTGAGAGGGGCACTGAAGCTTTCTTT
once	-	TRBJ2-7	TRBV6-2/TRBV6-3	CASSYSLLRQMDEQYF	TGTGCCAGCAGTTACTCGCTTTTGAGACAGATGGACGAGCAGTACTTC
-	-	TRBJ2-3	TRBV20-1	CSARDMADPYTDTQYF	TGCAGTGCTAGAGATATGGCGGATCCATACACAGATACGCAGTATTTT
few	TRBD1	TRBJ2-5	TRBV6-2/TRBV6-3	CASSYSNGWTGGLDPQYF	TGTGCCAGCAGTTACTCGAATGGTTGGACAGGGGGATTGGATCCCCAGTACTTC
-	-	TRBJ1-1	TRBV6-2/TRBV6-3	CASSSSMNTEAFF	TGTGCCAGCAGTTCATCTATGAACACTGAAGCTTTCTTT
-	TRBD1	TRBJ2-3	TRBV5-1	CASSLVKTGTGSTDTQYF	TGCGCCAGCAGCTTGGTTAAAACCGGGACAGGAAGCACAGATACGCAGTATTTT
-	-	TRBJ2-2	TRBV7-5	CISVSEAGSGELFF	-
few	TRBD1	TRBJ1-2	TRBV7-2	CASSPRTGTGSSGYTF	TGTGCCAGCAGCCCCCGAACCGGGACAGGGTCTAGCGGCTACACCTTC
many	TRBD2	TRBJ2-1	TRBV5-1	CASSLGLAGHNEQFF	TGCGCCAGCAGCTTGGGGCTAGCGGGGCACAATGAGCAGTTCTTC
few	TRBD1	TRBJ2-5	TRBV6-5	CASSYFDREETQYF	TGTGCCAGCAGTTACTTCGACAGGGAAGAGACCCAGTACTTC
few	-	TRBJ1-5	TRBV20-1	CSASRTTGRDQPQHF	TGCAGTGCTAGCCGTACTACAGGGCGGGATCAGCCCCAGCATTTT